This T cell receptor beta chain was captured in a study of shared clonotypes between healthy human individuals. Unsorted PBMC DNA sequencing spanned ten immunoSEQ deep assay plates. In the study's own analysis: ImmunoSEQ sequences covered only the junction and lacked quality scores; filtering therefore differed. Assay: immunoSEQ multiplex PCR; the TCRdb copy retains only in-frame clones and omits some. The V and J calls and the clone size are those of that table, but D and trimming were determined from the DNA. Of approximately 510,000 clones in the sample, 79% were seen once. All participating donors were Caucasian adults from Nashville, Tennessee. This TCR was sampled from a woman between 40 and 50 years old in good health. Some clones in this sample may be carry-over from other donors' samples. The sample was PBMCs.

The CDR3 loop reads CASSYSLTGPGTGELFF. DNA for the CDR3: TGTGCCAGCTCTTACTCCCTGACAGGGCCGGGGACCGGGGAGCTGTTTTTT. This rearrangement joins TRBV7-3 to TRBJ2-2; 7 nucleotides agree with TRBD1. The CDR3 contains 17 residues. The V gene end was trimmed by 8 bases and the J gene end by 5 bases; junction bases not matched to a gene: 17. Germline CDR1 and CDR2: SGHTA and FQGTGA.